The 17 T cell receptor beta chains listed next were all sequenced from one sample in a study of T cells in Graves' hyperthyroidism and ophthalmopathy. Researchers took RNA transcripts and amplified the TCR beta CDR3 regions from them. The HTBI primer set drove a first-round RT-PCR of the TCR CDR3. TCRdb re-analysed the multiplex PCR reads in MiXCR, keeping a single row per CDR3 protein. The top ten hold about 20% of the sample, which has more than 350,000 distinct CDR3 sequences, around 15% seen once. Material: blood. The receptors derive from a woman in her sixties with Graves' ophthalmopathy.

The rearrangement uses TRBV11-2 and TRBJ2-7; TRBD1 aligns across 7 bases. V lost 5 bases to trimming and J lost 6 bases; unmatched junction nucleotides: 13. There are 15 residues in the CDR3. In germline, CDR1 is SGHAT, CDR2 FQNNGV. In nucleotides, the CDR3 is TGTGCCAGCAGCCAATTTCGGACAGGTACCACCGAGCAGTACTTC. It encodes CASSQFRTGTTEQYF. The full variable domain, its missing parts supplied by reference TRBV11-2 and TRBJ2-7, is EAGVAQSPRYKIIEKRQSVAFWCNPISGHATLYWYQQILGQGPKLLIQFQNNGVVDDSQLPKDRFSAERLKGVDSTLKIQPAKLEDSAVYLCASSQFRTGTTEQYFGPGTRLTVT.

This clonotype was seen a few times. Relative to the germline gene, one junction end is altered; a read error may explain this. The chain recombines TRBV18 with TRBJ2-7; D is ambiguous. Germline assignment: CDR1 KGHSH and CDR2 LQKENI. This CDR3 is built from 13 residues. The CDR3 DNA reads as TGTGTCAGCTCACCGAGCCTAGAGAGCGAGCAGTACTTC. Translated: CVSSPSLESEQYF.

This clonotype came up many times. The gene calls are TRBV28 and TRBJ2-7; D uncertain. Germline assignment: CDR1 MDHEN and CDR2 SYDVKM. CDR3 length equals 14 residues. The ends were cut back, 3 bases at V and 2 bases at J, with 11 bases in the middle. CDR3 region: CASSFPRVPYEQYF. CDR3 DNA: TGTGCCAGCAGTTTCCCCCGGGTACCCTACGAGCAGTACTTC.

In its sample, this clonotype was seen a few times. V is TRBV27 and J is TRBJ1-6; D is perhaps TRBD1 (5 bases). The CDR3 covers 16 residues. Germline CDR1 is MNHEY and CDR2 is SMNVEV (reference sequence). V was trimmed by 5 bases and J by 5 bases, leaving 16 bases between them. The CDR3 loop reads CASSPYRAGNNSPLHF. The CDR3 DNA follows: TGTGCCAGCAGTCCGTACCGGGCAGGGAATAATTCACCCCTCCACTTT.

The chain combines TRBV4-3 with TRBJ2-5; unclear D gene. The CDR3 consists of 14 residues. V lost 2 bases and J lost 3, with 10 bases in between. The germline CDR1 and CDR2 sequences are LGHNA and YSLEER. The CDR3 sequence: CASSQIGLKETQYF. Written as DNA, the CDR3 is TGCGCCAGCAGCCAAATCGGGCTAAAAGAGACCCAGTACTTC.

This clonotype turned up a few times. The chain has TRBV6-1 and TRBJ2-3; weak D call: TRBD2 (7 bases). Germline V gene sequence: CDR1 MNHNS, CDR2 SASEGT. Trimming left V 2 bases short and J 6 bases short, with 21 bases between. CDR3 size: 17 residues. CDR3 DNA: TGTGCCAGCAGTGAATGGGGGGGGGGGCTCTTGGCGGATACGCAGTATTTT. Its protein is CASSEWGGGLLADTQYF.

This clonotype was found many times. J is TRBJ2-7 and V is TRBV10-3; weak D call: TRBD2 (5 bases). The CDR3 has 17 amino acids. Trimming removed 4 bases at V and 0 bases at J, with 19 bases between. Germline CDR1 ENHRY, CDR2 SYGVKD. The CDR3 loop is CAISVYTVGTSSYEQYF. In DNA, the CDR3 is TGTGCCATCAGTGTATATACGGTAGGAACTAGCTCCTACGAGCAGTACTTC.

The chain uses TRBV20-1 and TRBJ2-5, with D possibly matching TRBD2 (6 bases). This CDR3 is 14 amino acids long. Germline assignment: CDR1 DFQATT and CDR2 SNEGSKA (reference sequence). The ends were cut back, 5 bases at V and 4 bases at J, with 17 bases in the middle. CDR3 residues: CSADPGLQGETQYF. The CDR3 DNA sequence: TGCAGTGCTGACCCGGGACTTCAGGGAGAGACCCAGTACTTC.

The chain combines TRBV4-2 with TRBJ2-7; TRBD2 matches 11 bases. The CDR3 is made up of 16 amino acids. V was clipped by 5 bases and J by 0 bases; unmatched bases: 6. Per germline, CDR1 LGHNA and CDR2 YNFKEQ. CDR3 DNA sequence: TGTGCCAGCAGCAAAGGACTAGCGGGTACCTCCTACGAGCAGTACTTC. Amino acid sequence: CASSKGLAGTSYEQYF.

This clonotype has at least ten counts. The chain carries TRBV11-3 and TRBJ2-1; 9 nucleotides align to TRBD2. J lost 8 bases, V lost 5 bases, and 10 bases had no gene match. Germline CDR1 is SGHNT and CDR2 is YENEEA. The CDR3 totals 15 residues. The CDR3 DNA is TGTGCCAGCAGCCTAAGACTAGCGGAGGGTGATGAGCAGTTCTTC. Translating gives CASSLRLAEGDEQFF.

This clonotype came up many times. The chain couples TRBV28 to TRBJ1-1; D might be TRBD1 (5 bases). V was cut by 9 bases and J by 11 bases, with 16 bases left in between. The CDR3 runs 11 residues. Germline V lookup: CDR1 MDHEN, CDR2 SYDVKM. Here the CDR3 reads CASWAPGLAFF. CDR3 nucleotides: TGTGCCAGTTGGGCCCCGGGGCTCGCTTTCTTT.

This clonotype was counted many times. This rearrangement joins TRBV2 to TRBJ1-1; 7 bases are shared with TRBD1. The CDR3 extends over 13 amino acids. The germline V gene has CDR1 SNHLY and CDR2 FYNNEI. V was clipped by 5 bases and J by 3 bases; unmatched bases: 3. The CDR3 spells CASSKQGYTEAFF. The CDR3 region has the DNA TGTGCCAGCAGTAAACAGGGGTACACTGAAGCTTTCTTT.

This clonotype showed up just a few times. The chain combines TRBV27 with TRBJ2-7; 7 bases align to TRBD2. Germline CDR1 and CDR2: MNHEY and SMNVEV (reference sequence). The length of the CDR3 is 15 residues. V lost 2 bases and J lost 2; bases outside the gene matches: 6. CDR3 sequence (DNA): TGTGCCAGCAGTTTAGGGAGGGAGGCCGCCTACGAGCAGTACTTC. Residues: CASSLGREAAYEQYF.

This clonotype has a single count. The V call is TRBV20-1, the J call TRBJ2-1, with D perhaps matching TRBD1 or TRBD2 (5 bases each). Germline lookup yields CDR1 DFQATT and CDR2 SNEGSKA (reference sequence). V shed 0 bases and J shed 4 bases, with 13 bases lying between them. The CDR3 sequence is 15 residues long. The chain's CDR3 is CSARDRGRSYNEQFF. DNA of the CDR3: TGCAGTGCTAGAGATCGGGGACGGAGTTACAATGAGCAGTTCTTC.

In this sample, this clonotype turned up a few times. This chain joins TRBV7-2 and TRBJ2-1; perhaps TRBD1 as D (5 bases). The CDR3 runs to 15 residues. Trimming stripped 3 bases from V and 0 bases from J, with 9 bases between. CDR1 is SGHTA and CDR2 is FQGNSA in the germline V gene. The CDR3 nucleotides are TGTGCCAGCAGCTTCCAGGGTAGCTCCTACAATGAGCAGTTCTTC. Its protein product is CASSFQGSSYNEQFF. Together with reference TRBV7-2 and TRBJ2-1, the CDR3 gives the full variable domain: GAGVSQSPSNKVTEKGKDVELRCDPISGHTALYWYRQSLGQGLEFLIYFQGNSAPDKSGLPSDRFSAERTGGSVSTLTIQRTQQEDSAVYLCASSFQGSSYNEQFFGPGTRLTVL.

This clonotype was seen repeatedly, ten times or more. J is TRBJ2-2 and V is TRBV5-1; D may be TRBD2 (6 bases). V was shortened by 5 bases and J by 5 bases, with 16 bases between the two germline ends. CDR1 is SGHRS and CDR2 is YFSETQ in the germline V gene. The CDR3 runs to 15 residues. The CDR3 protein is CASRPTAGGTGELFF. In DNA form, the CDR3 reads TGCGCCAGCAGGCCGACTGCCGGGGGAACCGGGGAGCTGTTTTTT.

The chain has TRBV20-1 and TRBJ1-6, with 8 bases that match TRBD1. J was trimmed by 1 base and V by 6 bases; bases with no gene match: 2. Germline V gene sequence: CDR1 DFQATT, CDR2 SNEGSKA (reference sequence). CDR3 size: 14 residues. In DNA, the CDR3 is TGCAGTGCACAGGGGGAGTCCTATAATTCACCCCTCCACTTT. Its translation is CSAQGESYNSPLHF.